Shown below are 10 T cell receptor beta chains from a single sample sequenced in a study of shared clonotypes between healthy human individuals (dated by TCRdb to 2020 to 2021). CD8 naive samples were obtained by positive selection for CCR7 among CD45RO-negative cells, yielding a CD45RA+CCR7+ population from which TemRA cells were excluded. The library was prepared using the immunoSEQ multiplex PCR assay. Drawn from immuneACCESS, this table holds only the in-frame rearrangements with V and J called that TCRdb kept. Clones are partly lost; checked studies trace under half to an unresolved V gene and leave the rest unexplained. The table for this sample lists about 590,000 clones; roughly 95% of them were counted only once. Of the sample, 0.095% to 0.12% is held by the ten largest clones. The sample consisted of naive CD8+ T cells sorted from blood. The intended sense of this specimen's cell subset or site label: CD45RA+CCR7+. The receptors were sampled from a woman aged 30 to 39 in good health.

In DNA, the CDR3 is TGCGCCAGCAGCCCCCAGACAGGGGGCCTGAAATACGAGCAGTACTTC. Protein sequence: CASSPQTGGLKYEQYF. This chain joins TRBV5-1 and TRBJ2-7, with 10 bases that match TRBD1. Germline trimming cut 4 bases from V and 4 bases from J; bases unmatched to any gene: 11. The CDR3 length is 16 residues. Germline V gene lookup returns CDR1 SGHRS and CDR2 YFSETQ.

The V and J genes are TRBV27 and TRBJ1-5, with a weak D call TRBD1 (6 bases). Germline V gives CDR1 MNHEY, CDR2 SMNVEV (reference sequence). The V and J ends lost 5 bases and 1 base respectively, with 12 bases between them. The CDR3 extends over 15 amino acids. DNA for the CDR3: TGTGCCAGCAGTACCCGACAGGCGAGCAATCAGCCCCAGCATTTT. Translating it yields CASSTRQASNQPQHF.

V and J are TRBV5-1 and TRBJ2-1; TRBD1 might be the D (6 bases). The germline V and J ends were trimmed by 0 bases and 2 bases, with 9 bases remaining between them. Germline V CDR1 and CDR2: SGHRS, YFSETQ. The CDR3 spans 15 residues. The CDR3 DNA is TGCGCCAGCAGCTTGGAACAGGGCACCTACAATGAGCAGTTCTTC. Translation gives CASSLEQGTYNEQFF.

The rearrangement joins TRBV6-5 to TRBJ2-7, with D unresolved. The germline V and J ends were trimmed by 2 bases and 4 bases, with 12 bases remaining between them. CDR1 and CDR2 (germline): MNHEY, SVGAGI. The CDR3 spans 14 residues. CDR3 region: CASSYGVEVYEQYF. The CDR3 region has the DNA TGTGCCAGCAGTTACGGGGTAGAAGTGTACGAGCAGTACTTC.

This chain joins TRBV29-1 and TRBJ2-7; no clear D gene. V was pared by 0 bases and J by 2 bases, with 5 bases between. This CDR3 is 12 amino acids long. Germline CDR1 and CDR2: SQVTM and ANQGSEA. CDR3 region: CSVEDRTYEQYF. DNA of the CDR3: TGCAGCGTTGAAGACAGAACCTACGAGCAGTACTTC.

The rearrangement links TRBV7-8 to TRBJ2-7; the D is unclear. The V gene's germline CDR1 is SGHVS and CDR2 FQNEAQ. The CDR3 covers 15 residues. The V end lost 5 bases, the J end lost 3 bases, and 17 bases lay between the germline ends. The CDR3 DNA reads TGTGCCAGCAGCCCCGTTCATAGTGGCAACTACGAGCAGTACTTC. Translated: CASSPVHSGNYEQYF.

The V gene is TRBV27, the J gene TRBJ1-1; the D gene is possibly TRBD1 (6 bases). The CDR3 spans 13 residues. V was pared by 3 bases and J by 1 base, with 6 bases between. Germline CDR1 and CDR2: MNHEY and SMNVEV (reference sequence). The CDR3 loop reads CASSLDRNTEAFF. CDR3 nucleotide sequence: TGTGCCAGCAGTTTGGACAGGAACACTGAAGCTTTCTTT.

This CDR3 reads CASSLLRDSNQPQHF. The CDR3 DNA reads as TGTGCCAGCAGCTTATTAAGAGACAGCAATCAGCCCCAGCATTTT. The V call is TRBV7-8, the J call TRBJ1-5, with D hard to call. Germline assignment: CDR1 SGHVS and CDR2 FQNEAQ. Trimming shortened V by 2 bases and J by 1 base, and 9 bases separated the two germline ends. The CDR3 sequence is 15 residues long.

The V gene is TRBV9, the J gene TRBJ2-2, with 14 bases aligning to TRBD2. J was trimmed by 0 bases and V by 3 bases; bases with no gene match: 4. Germline V gene lookup returns CDR1 SGDLS and CDR2 YYNGEE. The CDR3 sequence is 18 residues long. The chain's CDR3 is CASSARLAGGPNTGELFF. CDR3 DNA sequence: TGTGCCAGCAGCGCGAGACTAGCGGGAGGGCCGAACACCGGGGAGCTGTTTTTT.

The genes are TRBV7-8 and TRBJ2-7, with 9 bases identical to TRBD1. The CDR3 has 16 residues. Germline trimming cut 2 bases from V and 5 bases from J; bases unmatched to any gene: 10. Germline loops: CDR1 SGHVS, CDR2 FQNEAQ. CDR3 DNA: TGTGCCAGCAGCTTACCTAGGACAGGGGCCCTCCACGAGCAGTACTTC. It codes for CASSLPRTGALHEQYF.